The 8 T cell receptor beta chains in this list originate from one sample, sequenced in a study of CD8+CD57+ T cells in acquired aplastic anemia. CDR3 and TCR beta VDJ profiling relied on genomic DNA as the template. TCRdb redid the calling of the reads with MiXCR, one entry per CDR3 protein. The sample includes 150,000 to 180,000 distinct CDR3 sequences, roughly 49% of them seen just once. Flow cytometry had shown expanded CD8+CD57+ cells in the patients chosen for sequencing. Source material: sorted CD4+, CD8+, or CD8+CD57+ T cells (not recorded which) from PBMCs. These receptors originate from a human donor with aplastic anemia.

The rearrangement joins TRBV3-1 to TRBJ2-4; 8 nucleotides agree with TRBD1. V gave up 8 bases and J gave up 0 bases; unmatched junction bases: 9. CDR3 length equals 16 residues. Per the germline V gene, CDR1 is LGHDT and CDR2 is YNNKEL (reference sequence). The CDR3 protein is CASQGAQPLAKNIQYF. The CDR3 DNA reads as TGTGCCAGCCAGGGGGCACAGCCGCTAGCCAAAAACATTCAGTACTTC.

In its sample, this clonotype was seen many times. This chain connects TRBV4-1 to TRBJ2-7; 7 bases align to TRBD2. V shed 1 base and J 3 bases; nucleotides not matched to a gene: 9. CDR1 is MGHRA and CDR2 is YSYEKL in the germline V gene. This CDR3 is built from 16 residues. CDR3 protein: CASSQGGGGVGYEQYF. The DNA of the CDR3 is TGCGCCAGCAGCCAAGGAGGCGGGGGAGTCGGCTACGAGCAGTACTTC.

This clonotype was counted many times. The V and J genes are TRBV6-2 or TRBV6-3 and TRBJ2-7, with D possibly called TRBD1 or TRBD2 (5 bases each). V gave up 8 bases and J gave up 6 bases, with 17 bases separating them. Germline CDR1 is MNHEY and CDR2 is SVGEGT. This CDR3 contains 13 residues. This CDR3 reads CASGETATTEQYF. The CDR3 region has the DNA TGTGCCAGCGGGGAGACAGCAACCACCGAGCAGTACTTC.

This chain connects TRBV27 to TRBJ2-7; the match to TRBD1 covers 8 bases. This CDR3 has 14 amino acids. CDR1 and CDR2 from the germline V gene are MNHEY and SMNVEV (reference sequence). Trimming removed 5 bases from V and 4 bases from J; junction bases left unmatched: 7. DNA for the CDR3: TGTGCCAGCAGTCTAGGACAGGGACTTTACGAGCAGTACTTC. It specifies CASSLGQGLYEQYF.

This clonotype came up many times. The J gene is TRBJ1-3, the V gene TRBV20-1; D is ambiguous. The germline gives CDR1 DFQATT, CDR2 SNEGSKA (reference sequence). CDR3 length: 12 residues. Trimming left V 3 bases short and J 4 bases short, with 7 bases between. CDR3 loop: CSARARGNTIYF. The CDR3 region has the DNA TGCAGTGCTAGGGCTCGCGGAAACACCATATATTTT.

In nucleotides, the CDR3 is TGTGCCAGCGGTTACTTCGGACCCCGCACAGATACGCAGTATTTT. It translates to CASGYFGPRTDTQYF. V gene TRBV25-1 combines with J gene TRBJ2-3; D is ambiguous. From germline, CDR1 is MGHDK and CDR2 SYGVNS. V was clipped by 8 bases and J by 1 base, with 16 bases between them. CDR3 length: 15 amino acids.

The rearrangement joins TRBV10-3 to TRBJ2-3; 11 bases map to TRBD2. This CDR3 has 16 residues. The J segment lost 2 bases and the V segment lost 4 bases, leaving 5 bases of the junction unmatched. Germline V gives CDR1 ENHRY, CDR2 SYGVKD. The CDR3 DNA reads as TGTGCCATCAGTGGTTTGGGACTAGCGGTCACAGATACGCAGTATTTT. Encoded protein: CAISGLGLAVTDTQYF.

This clonotype was detected ten times or more. The chain couples TRBV5-1 to TRBJ2-1; D gene unclear. V lost 8 bases, J lost 0 bases, and 15 bases lay in between. CDR1 is SGHRS, CDR2 YFSETQ, per germline. CDR3 length equals 15 residues. CDR3 coding DNA: TGCGCCAGTCCCTTGGGATTCTACTCCTACAATGAGCAGTTCTTC. Residues: CASPLGFYSYNEQFF.